The present T cell receptor (beta chain) was sequenced within a study of identical twins. TCRdb analysed the 5' RACE reads with MiXCR anew, one entry per CDR3 protein. The sample has about 240,000 distinct CDR3 sequences, approximately 8% seen once. The CDR3 covers 15 residues. From germline, CDR1 is MDHEN and CDR2 SYDVKM. Deletions cut 5 bases from V and 7 bases from J, with 18 bases between. These sequences were also reported in another study, on yellow fever vaccine responses in identical twins.

Specimen: CD8+ T cells sorted from blood. The chain combines TRBV28 with TRBJ2-1, with D perhaps matching TRBD1 or TRBD2 (6 bases each). This clonotype was sampled from a woman in her late teens or twenties in good health. This chain's CDR3 is CASSVDRFGGNEQFF. In nucleotides, the CDR3 is TGTGCCAGCAGTGTCGACAGGTTCGGAGGGAATGAGCAGTTCTTC.